What follows is one T cell receptor beta chain and its context. Participants spanned ages about 18 to 100 years and resided in about two dozen US areas. The data stem from a study of blood T cell repertoires in COVID-19. Study-wide background: Collection of acute and convalescent COVID-19 samples took place in the United States, Italy and Spain. T cells, B-cell-depleted T cells, or PBMCs provided the cDNA or gDNA that served as material.

Using immunoSEQ multiplex PCR, the repertoire was profiled, and TCRdb retains in-frame clones only, with some absent. The sample lists about 260,000 clones; around 89% were seen once. The CDR3 covers 13 residues. V shed 7 bases and J shed 4 bases, with 13 bases lying between them. CDR1 is SNHLY, CDR2 FYNNEI, per germline. The source of this sequence is a man aged 45-65 years who had been exposed to COVID-19. The gene calls are TRBV2 and TRBJ1-2, with D hard to call. The sequenced material came from PBMCs or T cells enriched from blood (not recorded which). The CDR3 nucleotides read TGTGCCAGCATCCGGCAGGAGGGCTATGGCTACACCTTC. Translation gives CASIRQEGYGYTF.